Listed below are T cell receptor beta chains from one sample, sequenced in a study of blood T cell repertoires in COVID-19. Clones were read by immunoSEQ multiplex PCR, and TCRdb kept only the in-frame ones, dropping some. The sample includes about 300,000 clones, approximately 86% seen only once; the top ten take around 1.4%. The sample consisted of peripheral blood. The source of these receptors is a man in his 70s with acute or convalescent COVID-19. Both conserved end residues are part of each CDR3. D genes are given only for firm matches.

cdr3_nt cdr3_aa j_call cdr3_length d_call v_call
TGTGCCAGCAGCTTTAATGTCGGTTTCTACGAGCAGTACTTC CASSFNVGFYEQYF TRBJ2-7 14 - TRBV7-2
TGTGCCAGCAGCGTAGGGTCGGCGGGGGGGCTCTACGAGCAGTACTTC CASSVGSAGGLYEQYF TRBJ2-7 16 TRBD2 TRBV9
TGTGCCAGCAGTTACGGGCTAGCGGGGCTTGAGCAGTTCTTC CASSYGLAGLEQFF TRBJ2-1 14 TRBD2 TRBV6-2/TRBV6-3
TGCGCCAGCAGCTGGGATAGCGGGAGTAGGAATGAGCAGTTCTTC CASSWDSGSRNEQFF TRBJ2-1 15 TRBD2 TRBV5-1
TGCGCCAGCAGCTTGGGGGTCAGGGACACCGGGGAGCTGTTTTTT CASSLGVRDTGELFF TRBJ2-2 15 - TRBV5-1
TGTGCCAGCAGCCCCCCTCTCGGACTAGCGGGAGTGGGGAACACCGGGGAGCTGTTTTTT CASSPPLGLAGVGNTGELFF TRBJ2-2 20 TRBD2 TRBV16
TGTGCCAGCGCCAGGATGACAGATACGCAGTATTTT CASARMTDTQYF TRBJ2-3 12 - TRBV18
TGTGCCAGCAGCTTCTTTGGGACAGGGGGCGCGGAGACCCAGTACTTC CASSFFGTGGAETQYF TRBJ2-5 16 TRBD1 TRBV7-9
TGTGCCACGGGCGGGGCTAATTCACCCCTCCACTTT CATGGANSPLHF TRBJ1-6 12 - TRBV28
TGCGCCAGCAGCTTGTCTGAGTGGACTAGCGGGAGCGCAGATACGCAGTATTTT CASSLSEWTSGSADTQYF TRBJ2-3 18 TRBD2 TRBV5-1
TGTGCCAGTACCTCATGGGACAGGGAGAATCAGCCCCAGCATTTT CASTSWDRENQPQHF TRBJ1-5 15 TRBD1 TRBV19
TGCAGTGCATCGACAGCCTACGAGCAGTACTTC CSASTAYEQYF TRBJ2-7 11 - TRBV20-1
TGCGCCAGCAGCCCCTGGGGGCAGGGAAGGTCAGATACGCAGTATTTT CASSPWGQGRSDTQYF TRBJ2-3 16 - TRBV5-1
TGTGCCAGCAGCTTTAATACCTACAATGAGCAGTTCTTC CASSFNTYNEQFF TRBJ2-1 13 - TRBV7-2
TGTGCCAGCAGTTTTGCCACAGGGAGCTCCTATAATTCACCCCTCCACTTT CASSFATGSSYNSPLHF TRBJ1-6 17 - TRBV27
TGCGCCAGCAGCCAGGTACCGGGGAATAACTATGGCTACACCTTC CASSQVPGNNYGYTF TRBJ1-2 15 - TRBV4-1
TGTGCCAGCAGCCAATACGCGGAGGGCTACACCTTC CASSQYAEGYTF TRBJ1-2 12 - TRBV3-1/TRBV3-2
TGTGCCAGCAGCCAATCAGGCTCTGGGGCCAACGTCCTGACTTTC CASSQSGSGANVLTF TRBJ2-6 15 - TRBV5-4
TGTGCCAGCAGCTTTTTAAAGGAGGAGGCAGGGGAGGGTTTAGGGTATGGCTACACCTTC CASSFLKEEAGEGLGYGYTF TRBJ1-2 20 - TRBV21-1
TGTGCCTGGAGCCTCGGGCAGGCGACTAGGGGGCAGTTCTTC CAWSLGQATRGQFF TRBJ2-1 14 - TRBV30